This TCR beta chain was found in a study of T cells after yellow fever vaccination. Study as a whole: Where fractions had low cell numbers, libraries were prepared from them with the SMART-Seq v4 Ultra Low Input RNA kit. Study observations and caveats: Post-booster repertoires again held most primary-vaccination clones (approximately 96% CD4, about 88% CD8).

TCR cDNA, made by 5'RACE template switching, carried an added universal primer site and UMIs. TCRdb called the 5' RACE reads again in MiXCR, with one record for every CDR3 protein. Among about 260,000 distinct CDR3 sequences, approximately 3.6% were seen once, and the ten largest hold around 19%. This clonotype occurred many times. Its specificity is unknown. This receptor was obtained from a man between 18 and 29 years old who received the YFV17D yellow fever vaccine. Sequencing was performed on PBMCs, taken 15 days after the yellow fever booster vaccination.

The CDR3 loop reads CASSTGGEKLFF. In nucleotides, the CDR3 is TGTGCCAGCAGTACAGGGGGTGAAAAACTGTTTTTT. This chain links TRBV27 with TRBJ1-4; TRBD1 matches 8 bases. V lost 5 bases to trimming and J lost 7 bases; unmatched junction nucleotides: 0. This CDR3 is 12 amino acids long. Germline V gene sequence: CDR1 MNHEY, CDR2 SMNVEV (reference sequence). Full variable domain (outside the CDR3, taken from reference TRBV27 and TRBJ1-4): EAQVTQNPRYLITVTGKKLTVTCSQNMNHEYMSWYRQDPGLGLRQIYYSMNVEVTDKGDVPEGYKVSRKEKRNFPLILESPSPNQTSLYFCASSTGGEKLFFGSGTQLSVL.